The 4 T cell receptor beta chains below were found in one sample sequenced in a study of Ad26.COV2.S vaccination and SARS-CoV-2 variants (dated by TCRdb to the early 2020s). The method was the immunoSEQ multiplex PCR assay. The source is immuneACCESS, and TCRdb retained only in-frame sequences with V and J called. Part of the clones is not carried over; for the studies checked, unresolved V genes explain less than half of this, and the remainder is unexplained. This sample lists 300,000 to 400,000 clones; around four fifths were detected once. The ten largest clones add up to 2.1% of the sample. The treatment or condition label, read with the paper, signifies: approximately 18 received Ad26.COV2.S at low or high dose, single or two shots; roughly five received placebo; per-sample allocation not given. Repertoires of vaccine and placebo recipients were sequenced from samples taken on day 63 after the first injection.

The source material was peripheral blood, sampled in a trial of Ad26.COV2.S vaccine versus placebo. The receptors derive from a person between 18 and 59 years old who received the Ad26.COV2.S COVID-19 vaccine or a placebo.

The chain carries TRBV28 and TRBJ2-3, with a tentative D call TRBD2 (6 bases). Germline V gives CDR1 MDHEN, CDR2 SYDVKM. The V end lost 5 bases, the J end lost 6 bases, and 18 bases lay between the germline ends. CDR3 length: 15 residues. CDR3 region: CASSTPGRGSDTQYF. Here the CDR3 DNA reads TGTGCCAGCAGTACCCCCGGGCGGGGATCGGATACGCAGTATTTT.

The chain employs TRBV7-2 and TRBJ1-2; 10 bases map to TRBD1. After removal of 6 bases from V and 8 bases from J, the junction contained 9 bases not matched to a gene. The CDR3 contains 14 residues. The germline V gene has CDR1 SGHTA and CDR2 FQGNSA. The DNA of the CDR3 is TGTGCCAGCAGTCCCGGGACAGGGGCTGGGGGCTACACCTTC. Protein product: CASSPGTGAGGYTF.

This clone was counted once. This rearrangement joins TRBV5-8 to TRBJ1-5; D perhaps matches TRBD1 (6 bases). The germline V gene encodes CDR1 SGHTS and CDR2 YDEGEE. V lost 4 bases and J lost 2, with 13 bases in between. This CDR3 has 15 residues. In DNA, the CDR3 is TGTGCCAGCAGCCGAGGGGGTGGGGGCAATCAGCCCCAGCATTTT. This sequence encodes CASSRGGGGNQPQHF. Variable domain in full (rest from reference TRBV5-8 and TRBJ1-5): EAGVTQSPTHLIKTRGQQATLRCSPISGHTSVYWYQQALGLGLQFLLWYDEGEERNRGNFPPRFSGRQFPNYSSELNVNALELEDSALYLCASSRGGGGNQPQHFGDGTRLSIL.

J is TRBJ1-2 and V is TRBV4-2; a weak D match, TRBD1 (6 bases). Looked up from germline, CDR1 is LGHNA and CDR2 is YNFKEQ. Trimming cost V 2 bases and J 4 bases, with 14 bases left between them. The CDR3 loop spans 15 amino acids. CDR3 nucleotide sequence: TGTGCCAGCAGCCAATACTGGACAGAGCTCTATGGCTACACCTTC. It encodes CASSQYWTELYGYTF.